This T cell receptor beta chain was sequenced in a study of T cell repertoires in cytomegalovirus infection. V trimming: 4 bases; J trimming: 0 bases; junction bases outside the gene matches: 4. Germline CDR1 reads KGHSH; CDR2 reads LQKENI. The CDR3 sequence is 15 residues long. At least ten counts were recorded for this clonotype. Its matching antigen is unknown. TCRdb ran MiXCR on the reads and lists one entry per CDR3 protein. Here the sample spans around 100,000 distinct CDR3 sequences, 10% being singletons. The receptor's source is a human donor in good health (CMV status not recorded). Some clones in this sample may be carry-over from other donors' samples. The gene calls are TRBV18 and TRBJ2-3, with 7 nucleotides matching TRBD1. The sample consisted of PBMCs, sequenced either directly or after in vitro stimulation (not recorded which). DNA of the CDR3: TGTGCCAGCTCACTCCGGACAGGTAGCACAGATACGCAGTATTTT. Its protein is CASSLRTGSTDTQYF.